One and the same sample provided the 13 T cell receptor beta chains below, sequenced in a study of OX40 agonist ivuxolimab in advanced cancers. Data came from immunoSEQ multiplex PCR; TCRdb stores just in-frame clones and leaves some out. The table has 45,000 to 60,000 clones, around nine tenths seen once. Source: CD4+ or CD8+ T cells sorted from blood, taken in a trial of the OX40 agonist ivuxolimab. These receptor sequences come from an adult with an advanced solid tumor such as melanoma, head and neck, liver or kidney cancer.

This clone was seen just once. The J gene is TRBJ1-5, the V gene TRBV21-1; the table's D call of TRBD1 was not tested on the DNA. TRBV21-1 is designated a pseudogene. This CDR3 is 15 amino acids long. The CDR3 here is CASSSRREGNQPQHF. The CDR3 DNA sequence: TGTGCCAGCAGCTCCCGCAGGGAAGGCAATCAGCCCCAGCATTTT.

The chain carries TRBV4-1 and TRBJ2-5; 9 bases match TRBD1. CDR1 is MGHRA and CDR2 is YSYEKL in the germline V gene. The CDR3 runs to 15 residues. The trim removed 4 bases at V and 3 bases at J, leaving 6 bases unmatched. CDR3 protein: CASSRVRTGEETQYF. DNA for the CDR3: TGCGCCAGCAGCCGCGTCCGGACAGGGGAAGAGACCCAGTACTTC.

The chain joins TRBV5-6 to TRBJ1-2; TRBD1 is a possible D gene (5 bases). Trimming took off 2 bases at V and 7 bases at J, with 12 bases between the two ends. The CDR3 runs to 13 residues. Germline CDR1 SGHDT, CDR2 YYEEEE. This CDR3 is CASSFPGGSGYTF. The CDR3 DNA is TGTGCCAGCAGCTTCCCGGGGGGGAGTGGCTACACCTTC.

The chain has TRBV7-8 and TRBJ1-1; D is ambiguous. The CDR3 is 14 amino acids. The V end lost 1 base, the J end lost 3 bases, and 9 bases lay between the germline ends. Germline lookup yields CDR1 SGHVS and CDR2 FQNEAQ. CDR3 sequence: CASSLGSWDTEAFF. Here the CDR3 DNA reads TGTGCCAGCAGCTTAGGCAGTTGGGACACTGAAGCTTTCTTT.

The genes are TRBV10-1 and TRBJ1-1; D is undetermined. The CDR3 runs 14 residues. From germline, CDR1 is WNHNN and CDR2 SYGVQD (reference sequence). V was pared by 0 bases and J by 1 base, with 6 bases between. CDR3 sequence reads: CASSESGKNTEAFF. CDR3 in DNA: TGCGCCAGCAGTGAGTCCGGGAAGAACACTGAAGCTTTCTTT.

The CDR3 DNA is TGTGCCAGCAGCGTAGGGACAGGGGGCACTGAAGCTTTCTTT. Amino acids: CASSVGTGGTEAFF. The rearrangement links TRBV9 to TRBJ1-1; TRBD1 agrees at 10 bases. The CDR3 covers 14 residues. V dropped 0 bases and J dropped 4; count of bases not matched to a gene: 0. Germline lookup yields CDR1 SGDLS and CDR2 YYNGEE.

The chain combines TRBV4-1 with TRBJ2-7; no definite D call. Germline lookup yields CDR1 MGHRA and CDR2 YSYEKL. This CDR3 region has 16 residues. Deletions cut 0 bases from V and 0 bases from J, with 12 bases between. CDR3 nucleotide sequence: TGCGCCAGCAGCCAAGAATCGCTGGCCATCTCCTACGAGCAGTACTTC. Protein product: CASSQESLAISYEQYF.

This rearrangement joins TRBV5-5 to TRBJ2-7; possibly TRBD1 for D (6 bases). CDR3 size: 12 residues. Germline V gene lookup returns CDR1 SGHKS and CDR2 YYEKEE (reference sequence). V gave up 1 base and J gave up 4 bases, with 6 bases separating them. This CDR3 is CASSLTGYEQYF. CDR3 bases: TGTGCCAGCAGCTTGACAGGGTACGAGCAGTACTTC.

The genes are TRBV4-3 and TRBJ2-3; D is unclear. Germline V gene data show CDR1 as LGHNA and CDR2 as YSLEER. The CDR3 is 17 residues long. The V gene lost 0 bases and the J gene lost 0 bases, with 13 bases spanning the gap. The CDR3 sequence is CASSQEWLLGSTDTQYF. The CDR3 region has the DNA TGCGCCAGCAGCCAAGAATGGCTCCTAGGCAGCACAGATACGCAGTATTTT.

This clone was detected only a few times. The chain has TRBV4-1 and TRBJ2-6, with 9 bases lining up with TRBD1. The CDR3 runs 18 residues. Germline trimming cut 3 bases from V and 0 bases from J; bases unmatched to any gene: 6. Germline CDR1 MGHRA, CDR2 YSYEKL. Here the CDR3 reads CASSHRDRDLSGANVLTF. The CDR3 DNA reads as TGCGCCAGCAGCCATCGGGACAGGGACCTCTCTGGGGCCAACGTCCTGACTTTC.

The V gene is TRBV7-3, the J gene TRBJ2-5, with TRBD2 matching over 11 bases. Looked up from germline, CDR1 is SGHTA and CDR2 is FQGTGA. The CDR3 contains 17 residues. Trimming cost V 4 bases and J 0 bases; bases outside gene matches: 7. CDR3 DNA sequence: TGTGCCAGCAGCTCAAAGCCGGGACTAGCGGACCAAGAGACCCAGTACTTC. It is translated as CASSSKPGLADQETQYF.

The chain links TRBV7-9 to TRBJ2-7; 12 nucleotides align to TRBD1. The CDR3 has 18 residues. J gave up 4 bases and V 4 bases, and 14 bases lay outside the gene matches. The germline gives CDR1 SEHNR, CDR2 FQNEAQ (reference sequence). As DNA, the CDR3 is TGTGCCAGCAGCTCGCCGGGACAGGGGGCCGGCGGGACGTACGAGCAGTACTTC. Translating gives CASSSPGQGAGGTYEQYF.

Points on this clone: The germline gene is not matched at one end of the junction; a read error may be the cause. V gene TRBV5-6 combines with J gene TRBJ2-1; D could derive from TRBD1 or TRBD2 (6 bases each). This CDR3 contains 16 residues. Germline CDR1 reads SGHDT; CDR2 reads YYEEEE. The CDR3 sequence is CASSHMSRGPGDERFF. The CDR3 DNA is TGTGCCAGCAGCCACATGTCCCGGGGGCCTGGGGATGAGCGGTTCTTC.